The 24 T cell receptor beta chains presented below share a single source sample, sequenced in a study of CD8 T cells in Susac syndrome. Random hexamers served to reverse transcribe roughly 0.45 to 1 ug RNA. TCRdb passed the immunoSEQ multiplex PCR reads through MiXCR, listing each CDR3 protein once. The table includes around 71,000 distinct CDR3 sequences, 96% detected once. Material for sequencing was CD4+ T cells from PBMCs. Receptor source: a human donor with multiple sclerosis.

The V gene is TRBV4-1, the J gene TRBJ1-5; D remains ambiguous. This CDR3 has 16 amino acids. Per germline, CDR1 MGHRA and CDR2 YSYEKL. V was clipped by 1 base and J by 1 base, with 11 bases between them. CDR3 sequence (DNA): TGCGCCAGCAGCCAAGTAGGGCGCGGGAGCAATCAGCCCCAGCATTTT. Its translation: CASSQVGRGSNQPQHF.

The chain carries TRBV6-5 and TRBJ2-1; no reliable D call. V was clipped by 4 bases and J by 8 bases, with 15 bases between them. Germline CDR1 and CDR2: MNHEY and SVGAGI. The CDR3 loop spans 14 amino acids. CDR3 in DNA: TGTGCCAGCAGTTTTGGGTCTTCGTCCCATGAGCAGTTCTTC. Protein: CASSFGSSSHEQFF.

In its sample, this clonotype was seen once. The chain uses TRBV7-2 and TRBJ2-3; D is possibly TRBD1 (6 bases). V was cut by 5 bases and J by 0 bases, with 9 bases left in between. This CDR3 has 14 residues. Germline assignment: CDR1 SGHTA and CDR2 FQGNSA. This CDR3 is CASSQQGSTDTQYF. The CDR3 region has the DNA TGTGCCAGCAGCCAACAGGGTAGCACAGATACGCAGTATTTT. The whole variable domain, filled in from reference TRBV7-2 and TRBJ2-3, reads GAGVSQSPSNKVTEKGKDVELRCDPISGHTALYWYRQSLGQGLEFLIYFQGNSAPDKSGLPSDRFSAERTGGSVSTLTIQRTQQEDSAVYLCASSQQGSTDTQYFGPGTRLTVL.

This clonotype was seen a single time. This sequence joins TRBV7-9 and TRBJ2-5; 11 nucleotides line up with TRBD2. The V gene's germline CDR1 is SEHNR and CDR2 FQNEAQ (reference sequence). The CDR3 is 15 residues long. The V and J ends lost 5 bases and 3 bases, in that order; junction bases with no gene match: 5. The CDR3 DNA sequence: TGTGCCAGCAGCCCAAGGGGACTAGCGGAAGAGACCCAGTACTTC. Translating it yields CASSPRGLAEETQYF.

The chain has TRBV9 and TRBJ1-2; tentative D call: TRBD1 (6 bases). Germline loops: CDR1 SGDLS, CDR2 YYNGEE. The length of the CDR3 is 12 residues. V gave up 0 bases and J gave up 6 bases, with 6 bases separating them. In nucleotides, the CDR3 is TGTGCCAGCAGCGTAGCAGGGGATGGCTACACCTTC. Translated, it gives CASSVAGDGYTF.

The chain links TRBV5-4 to TRBJ2-5; D might be TRBD1 (7 bases). CDR3 length: 16 amino acids. CDR1 SGHNT and CDR2 YYREEE come from the germline V gene (reference sequence). V was pared by 4 bases and J by 1 base, with 17 bases between. CDR3 nucleotides: TGTGCCAGCAGCGTGGATGGAGGGGGCGGCCAAGAGACCCAGTACTTC. As protein: CASSVDGGGGQETQYF.

V is TRBV20-1 and J is TRBJ2-5, with TRBD2 identical over 9 bases. V lost 3 bases to trimming and J lost 2 bases; unmatched junction nucleotides: 10. This CDR3 is 16 amino acids long. CDR1 and CDR2 from the germline V gene are DFQATT and SNEGSKA (reference sequence). Here the CDR3 reads CSASPSGGTLQETQYF. The CDR3 DNA reads TGCAGTGCTAGTCCCAGCGGGGGGACCCTGCAAGAGACCCAGTACTTC.

This clonotype was recorded only once. The chain links TRBV5-1 to TRBJ1-1, with TRBD1 matching 10 bases. This CDR3 contains 15 residues. From germline, CDR1 is SGHRS and CDR2 YFSETQ. The V and J ends lost 4 bases and 3 bases, in that order; junction bases with no gene match: 6. The CDR3 bases are TGCGCCAGCAGCCCACCCGGGACAGGGGACACTGAAGCTTTCTTT. Translating it yields CASSPPGTGDTEAFF.

The chain recombines TRBV12-3 or TRBV12-4 with TRBJ2-3; D possibly matches TRBD1 or TRBD2 (6 bases each). The CDR3 has 14 residues. V shed 11 bases and J shed 4 bases, with 19 bases lying between them. Here the CDR3 reads CAVGPGAAADTQYF. The DNA for the CDR3 is TGTGCCGTGGGCCCGGGGGCGGCCGCAGATACGCAGTATTTT.

This chain connects TRBV7-9 to TRBJ2-3; tentatively, D is TRBD1 (6 bases). This CDR3 spans 16 amino acids. Trimming took off 5 bases at V and 4 bases at J, with 19 bases between the two ends. Germline CDR1 reads SEHNR; CDR2 reads FQNEAQ (reference sequence). CDR3 loop: CASSPDRRWGSDTQYF. Here the CDR3 DNA reads TGTGCCAGCAGCCCCGACAGGCGGTGGGGCTCAGATACGCAGTATTTT.

The V call is TRBV6-5, the J call TRBJ2-2, with 7 nucleotides matching TRBD1. This CDR3 region has 13 residues. The trim removed 6 bases at V and 7 bases at J, leaving 5 bases unmatched. Germline V CDR1 and CDR2: MNHEY, SVGAGI. CDR3 protein: CASRLGQFGELFF. Here the CDR3 DNA reads TGTGCCAGCAGGCTGGGACAGTTCGGGGAGCTGTTTTTT.

J is TRBJ2-6 and V is TRBV5-1; D is uncertain. Trimming stripped 0 bases from V and 1 base from J, with 5 bases between. Germline lookup yields CDR1 SGHRS and CDR2 YFSETQ. The CDR3 runs to 15 residues. The CDR3 DNA reads TGCGCCAGCAGCTTGGAGCGATCTGGGGCCAACGTCCTGACTTTC. Its translation is CASSLERSGANVLTF.

CDR3: CASSTGQGAVYTF. CDR3 in DNA: TGTGCCAGCAGTACGGGACAGGGGGCTGTCTACACCTTC. The chain has TRBV6-1 and TRBJ1-2; 12 nucleotides match TRBD1. The CDR3 sequence is 13 residues long. From germline, CDR1 is MNHNS and CDR2 SASEGT. V gave up 5 bases and J gave up 10 bases; unmatched junction bases: 5.

The rearrangement joins TRBV2 to TRBJ2-2, with D unresolved. Germline V gives CDR1 SNHLY, CDR2 FYNNEI. V was clipped by 6 bases and J by 2 bases, with 4 bases between them. This CDR3 has 12 amino acids. Here the CDR3 DNA reads TGTGCCAGCAGGGTTAACACCGGGGAGCTGTTTTTT. Protein: CASRVNTGELFF.

As DNA, the CDR3 is TGCGCCAGCAGCTCGCTCGGCGGGAACTATGGCTACACCTTC. This sequence encodes CASSSLGGNYGYTF. The chain uses TRBV5-1 and TRBJ1-2; D not resolved. Looked up from germline, CDR1 is SGHRS and CDR2 is YFSETQ. The CDR3 runs to 14 residues. Deletions cut 3 bases from V and 2 bases from J, with 11 bases between.

The rearrangement uses TRBV14 and TRBJ1-2; a weak D match, TRBD1 (5 bases). The V end lost 1 base, the J end lost 4 bases, and 13 bases lay between the germline ends. The V gene's germline CDR1 is SGHDN and CDR2 FVKESK. This CDR3 contains 15 residues. The CDR3 sequence is CASSQVARAGYGYTF. The CDR3 DNA follows: TGTGCCAGCAGCCAAGTCGCCAGGGCGGGCTATGGCTACACCTTC.

V is TRBV2 and J is TRBJ2-1; tentative D call: TRBD1 (6 bases). V dropped 3 bases and J dropped 5 bases, with 17 bases sitting between them. CDR1 and CDR2 (germline): SNHLY, FYNNEI. The CDR3 consists of 16 residues. Here the CDR3 reads CASSERAGASNNEQFF. CDR3 DNA sequence: TGTGCCAGCAGTGAGCGGGCAGGGGCGTCCAACAATGAGCAGTTCTTC.

This chain links TRBV7-9 with TRBJ2-7; no definite D call. V was pared by 1 base and J by 2 bases, with 3 bases between. Germline V CDR1 and CDR2: SEHNR, FQNEAQ (reference sequence). The CDR3 is made up of 12 amino acids. The CDR3 spells CASSLGAYEQYF. In DNA form, the CDR3 reads TGTGCCAGCAGCTTAGGAGCCTACGAGCAGTACTTC. Full variable domain (missing parts from reference TRBV7-9 and TRBJ2-7): DTGVSQNPRHKITKRGQNVTFRCDPISEHNRLYWYRQTLGQGPEFLTYFQNEAQLEKSRLLSDRFSAERPKGSFSTLEIQRTEQGDSAMYLCASSLGAYEQYFGPGTRLTVT.

The chain carries TRBV30 and TRBJ1-2, with a weak D call TRBD1 (5 bases). Germline CDR1 reads GTSNPN; CDR2 reads SVGIG (reference sequence). V dropped 3 bases and J dropped 2 bases, with 7 bases sitting between them. CDR3 length: 12 amino acids. The CDR3 sequence is CAWRTDNYGYTF. CDR3 nucleotides: TGTGCCTGGAGGACAGACAACTATGGCTACACCTTC.

J is TRBJ2-6 and V is TRBV3-1, with unresolved D. Germline V gene lookup returns CDR1 LGHDT and CDR2 YNNKEL (reference sequence). Between the trimmed V and J ends, which lost 0 bases and 4 bases, there was a span of 7 bases. This CDR3 is 15 amino acids long. This CDR3 reads CASSQDSTGANVLTF. The CDR3 DNA reads as TGTGCCAGCAGCCAAGATTCGACAGGGGCCAACGTCCTGACTTTC.

This chain uses TRBV20-1 with TRBJ2-1, with 8 bases that match TRBD2. Germline V lookup: CDR1 DFQATT, CDR2 SNEGSKA (reference sequence). The length of the CDR3 is 10 residues. CDR3 DNA sequence: TGCAGCGGGGGGGCGAATGAGCAGTTCTTC. Translation gives CSGGANEQFF.

The chain uses TRBV12-3 or TRBV12-4 and TRBJ1-5; 7 bases fit TRBD1. CDR3 length: 14 residues. After removal of 5 bases from V and 7 bases from J, the junction contained 8 bases not matched to a gene. This CDR3 is CASSQGDDLQPQHF. DNA for the CDR3: TGTGCCAGCAGTCAGGGGGACGATTTGCAGCCCCAGCATTTT.

This sequence joins TRBV3-1 and TRBJ2-7; TRBD2 agrees at 7 bases. This CDR3 is 15 amino acids long. The V and J ends lost 4 bases and 1 base, in that order; junction bases with no gene match: 7. Germline V lookup: CDR1 LGHDT, CDR2 YNNKEL (reference sequence). The CDR3 DNA sequence: TGTGCCAGCAGCCCAAGACGGGGGGAATCCTACGAGCAGTACTTC. Translating gives CASSPRRGESYEQYF.

The chain employs TRBV27 and TRBJ1-2; TRBD1 aligns across 7 bases. The CDR3 spans 13 residues. Germline V gene lookup returns CDR1 MNHEY and CDR2 SMNVEV (reference sequence). Losses at the gene ends were 6 bases for V and 6 bases for J; bases not matched to a gene: 7. As DNA, the CDR3 is TGTGCCAGCAGCCGAGACAGGGTCGATGGCTACACCTTC. Protein sequence: CASSRDRVDGYTF.